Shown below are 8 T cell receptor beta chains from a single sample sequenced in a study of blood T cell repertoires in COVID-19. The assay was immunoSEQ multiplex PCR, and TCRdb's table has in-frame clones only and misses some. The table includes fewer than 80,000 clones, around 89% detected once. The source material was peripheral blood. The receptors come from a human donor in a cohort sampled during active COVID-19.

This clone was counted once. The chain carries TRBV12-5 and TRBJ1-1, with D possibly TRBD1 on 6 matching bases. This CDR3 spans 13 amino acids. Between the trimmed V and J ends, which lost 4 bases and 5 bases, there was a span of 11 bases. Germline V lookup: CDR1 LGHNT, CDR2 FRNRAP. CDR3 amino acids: CASGSTGKTEAFF. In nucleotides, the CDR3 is TGTGCTAGTGGTTCAACAGGGAAGACTGAAGCTTTCTTT.

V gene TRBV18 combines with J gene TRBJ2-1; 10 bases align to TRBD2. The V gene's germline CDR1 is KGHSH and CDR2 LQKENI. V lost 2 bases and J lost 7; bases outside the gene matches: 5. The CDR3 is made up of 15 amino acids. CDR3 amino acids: CASSPNGLADNEQFF. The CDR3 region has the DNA TGTGCCAGCTCACCAAACGGACTAGCGGATAATGAGCAGTTCTTC.

The chain's CDR3 is CASSLSPRGEQYF. CDR3 DNA sequence: TGTGCCAGCAGCCTCAGCCCCAGGGGCGAGCAGTACTTC. The gene calls are TRBV6-6 and TRBJ2-7, with D perhaps matching TRBD1 (6 bases). The germline V gene encodes CDR1 MNHNY and CDR2 SVGAGI (reference sequence). With 6 bases removed from V and 6 bases from J, the gap between germline ends came to 15 bases. The CDR3 length is 13 residues.

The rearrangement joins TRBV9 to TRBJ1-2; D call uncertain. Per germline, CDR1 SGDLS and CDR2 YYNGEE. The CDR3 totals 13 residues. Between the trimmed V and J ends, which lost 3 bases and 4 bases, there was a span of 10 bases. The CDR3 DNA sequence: TGTGCCAGCAGCGGAGGAGGGTCCTATGGCTACACCTTC. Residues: CASSGGGSYGYTF.

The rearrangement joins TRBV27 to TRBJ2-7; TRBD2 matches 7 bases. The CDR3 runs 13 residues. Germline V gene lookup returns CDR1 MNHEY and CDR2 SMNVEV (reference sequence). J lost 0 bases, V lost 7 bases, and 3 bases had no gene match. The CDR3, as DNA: TGTGCCAGCACCCCGGGGGGCTCCTACGAGCAGTACTTC. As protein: CASTPGGSYEQYF.

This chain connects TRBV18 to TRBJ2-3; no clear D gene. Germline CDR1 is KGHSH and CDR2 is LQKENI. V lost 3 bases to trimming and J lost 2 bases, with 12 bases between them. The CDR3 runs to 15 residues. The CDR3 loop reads CASSPTTDLTDTQYF. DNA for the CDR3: TGTGCCAGCTCACCGACAACAGACCTCACAGATACGCAGTATTTT.

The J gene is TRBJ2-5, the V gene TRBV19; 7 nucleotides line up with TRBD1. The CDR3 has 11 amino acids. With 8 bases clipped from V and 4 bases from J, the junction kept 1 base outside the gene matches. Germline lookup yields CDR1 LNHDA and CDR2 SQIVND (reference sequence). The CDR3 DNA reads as TGTGCCAGTCGGACAGGAGAGACCCAGTACTTC. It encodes CASRTGETQYF.

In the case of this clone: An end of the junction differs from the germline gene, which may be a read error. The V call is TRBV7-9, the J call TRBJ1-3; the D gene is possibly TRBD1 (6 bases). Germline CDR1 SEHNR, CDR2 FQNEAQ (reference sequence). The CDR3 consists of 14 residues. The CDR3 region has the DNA TGTGCCAGCAGCCTAGCAGGGGCTGGAAACACCATATATTTT. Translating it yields CASSLAGAGNTIYF.